This TCR beta chain was identified during a study of blood T cell repertoires in COVID-19. Study-wide background: In each case, the material was cDNA or gDNA derived from T cells, B-cell-depleted T cells, or PBMCs.

This table comes from immunoSEQ multiplex PCR, and its TCRdb copy is limited to in-frame clones, with some not included. The table lists around 180,000 clones, under 85% of them singletons. Germline CDR1 and CDR2: KGHDR and SFDVKD. The CDR3 totals 14 residues. The J segment lost 6 bases and the V segment lost 4 bases, leaving 5 bases of the junction unmatched. The sequencing sample was made of PBMCs or T cells enriched from blood (not recorded which). V gene TRBV24-1 combines with J gene TRBJ2-5, with 9 bases matching TRBD2. The TCR comes from a man aged 50 to 59 who had recovered from COVID-19. The CDR3 is CATSEGTSRQTQYF. DNA for the CDR3: TGTGCCACCAGTGAGGGGACTAGCAGACAGACCCAGTACTTC.